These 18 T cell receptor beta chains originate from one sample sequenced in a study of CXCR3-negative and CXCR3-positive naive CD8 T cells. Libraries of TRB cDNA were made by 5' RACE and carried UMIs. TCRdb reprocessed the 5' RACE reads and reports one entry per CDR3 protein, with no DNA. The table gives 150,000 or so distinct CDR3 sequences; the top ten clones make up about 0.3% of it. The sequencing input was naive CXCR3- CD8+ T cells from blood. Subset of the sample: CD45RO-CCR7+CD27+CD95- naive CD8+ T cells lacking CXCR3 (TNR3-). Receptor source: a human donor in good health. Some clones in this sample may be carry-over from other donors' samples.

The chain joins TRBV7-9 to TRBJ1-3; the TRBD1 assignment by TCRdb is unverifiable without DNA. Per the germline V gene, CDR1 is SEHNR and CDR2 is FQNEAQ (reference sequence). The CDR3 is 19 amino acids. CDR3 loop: CASSILPWTGRSSGNTIYF.

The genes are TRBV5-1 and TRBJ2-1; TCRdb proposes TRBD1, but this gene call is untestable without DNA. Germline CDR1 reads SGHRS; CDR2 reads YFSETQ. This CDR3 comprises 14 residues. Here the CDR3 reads CASSFRTGKNEQFF.

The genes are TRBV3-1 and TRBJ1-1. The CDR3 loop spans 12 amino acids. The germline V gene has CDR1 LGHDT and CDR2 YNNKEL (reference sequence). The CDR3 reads CASSPTGGEAFF.

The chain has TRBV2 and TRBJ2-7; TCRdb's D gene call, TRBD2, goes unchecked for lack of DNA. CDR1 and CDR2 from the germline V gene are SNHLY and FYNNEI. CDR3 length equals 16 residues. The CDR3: CASRGGAVLSSYEQYF.

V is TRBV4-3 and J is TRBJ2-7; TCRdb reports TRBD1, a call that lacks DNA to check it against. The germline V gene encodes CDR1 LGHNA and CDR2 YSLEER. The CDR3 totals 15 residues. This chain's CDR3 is CASSQGRDSSYEQYF.

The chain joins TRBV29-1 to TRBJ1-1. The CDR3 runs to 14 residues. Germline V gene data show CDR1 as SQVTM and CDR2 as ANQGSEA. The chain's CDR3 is CSVEGSLKGAEAFF.

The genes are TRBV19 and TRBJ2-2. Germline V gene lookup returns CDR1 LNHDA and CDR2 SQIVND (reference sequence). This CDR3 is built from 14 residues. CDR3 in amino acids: CASSNSLTTGELFF.

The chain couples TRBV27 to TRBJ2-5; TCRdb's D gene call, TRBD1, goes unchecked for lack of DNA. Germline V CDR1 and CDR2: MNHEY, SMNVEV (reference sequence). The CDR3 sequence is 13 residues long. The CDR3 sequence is CASSPPERETQYF.

CDR3 in amino acids: CAWSVEGGQPQHF. The rearrangement links TRBV30 to TRBJ1-5. This CDR3 has 13 amino acids. Per germline, CDR1 GTSNPN and CDR2 SVGIG (reference sequence).

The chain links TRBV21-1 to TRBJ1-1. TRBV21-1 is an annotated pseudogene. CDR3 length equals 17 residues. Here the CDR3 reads CASSYREGSPLNTEAFF.

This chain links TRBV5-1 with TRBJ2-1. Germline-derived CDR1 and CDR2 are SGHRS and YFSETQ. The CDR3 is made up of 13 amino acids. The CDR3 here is CASSPSNGNEQFF.

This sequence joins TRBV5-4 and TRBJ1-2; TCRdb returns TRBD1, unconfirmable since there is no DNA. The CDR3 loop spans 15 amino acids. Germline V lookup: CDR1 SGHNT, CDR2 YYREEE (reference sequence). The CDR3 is CASSLMAQGSYGYTF.

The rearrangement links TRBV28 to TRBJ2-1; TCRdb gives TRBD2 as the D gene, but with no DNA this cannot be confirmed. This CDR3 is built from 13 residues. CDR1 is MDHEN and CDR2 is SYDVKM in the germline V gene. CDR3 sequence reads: CASSFLAGDEQFF.

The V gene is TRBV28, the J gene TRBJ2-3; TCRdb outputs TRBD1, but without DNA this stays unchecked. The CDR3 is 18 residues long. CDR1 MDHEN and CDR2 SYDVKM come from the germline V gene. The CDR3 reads CASSYRDGDFTRRNTQYF.

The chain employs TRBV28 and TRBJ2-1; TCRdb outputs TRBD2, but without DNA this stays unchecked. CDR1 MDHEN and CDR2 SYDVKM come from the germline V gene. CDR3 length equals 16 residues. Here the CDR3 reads CASSWLAGGGYNEQFF.

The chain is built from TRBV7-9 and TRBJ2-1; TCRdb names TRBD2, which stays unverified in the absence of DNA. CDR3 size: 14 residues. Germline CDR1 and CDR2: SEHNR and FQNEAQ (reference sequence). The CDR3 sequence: CASSHSGRAGEQFF.

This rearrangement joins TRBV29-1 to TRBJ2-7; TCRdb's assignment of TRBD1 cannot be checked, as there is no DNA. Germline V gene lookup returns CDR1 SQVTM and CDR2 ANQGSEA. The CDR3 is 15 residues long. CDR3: CSVGYRGLNPYEQYF.

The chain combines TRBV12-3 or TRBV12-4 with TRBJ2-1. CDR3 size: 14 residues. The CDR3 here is CASSLKFNYNEQFF.